The rows below give T cell receptor beta chains drawn from one sample of a study of blood T cell repertoires in COVID-19. The table came from immunoSEQ multiplex PCR; TCRdb's copy has only in-frame clones and leaves some out. The table records approximately 170,000 clones, approximately 82% of them present only once. The sample was peripheral blood. These receptors all stem from a woman older than 75 with active or convalescent COVID-19. Each CDR3 is given with its conserved first and last residue. A D gene is named only where the DNA matches it firmly. Clone size is not always given. Where it is, it says once, few, many or a class for expanded clones.

TRBV2	NA	TRBD1	14	TRBJ2-7	CASSISNRGREQYF	TGTGCCAGCAGTATTTCTAACAGGGGGCGCGAGCAGTACTTC
TRBV19	NA	TRBD1	14	TRBJ2-3	CASSLTGGLDTQYF	TGTGCCAGTAGTCTCACAGGGGGCCTAGATACGCAGTATTTT
TRBV5-4	NA	NA	16	TRBJ2-1	CASSLASGKSYNEQFF	TGTGCCAGCAGCTTGGCTTCCGGGAAGTCGTACAATGAGCAGTTCTTC
TRBV28	NA	TRBD1	14	TRBJ1-1	CASSSTGGRTEAFF	TGTGCCAGCAGTTCTACAGGGGGGAGGACTGAAGCTTTCTTT
TRBV29-1	NA	NA	12	TRBJ1-1	CSVAPGGSEAFF	TGCAGCGTTGCCCCCGGGGGGAGTGAAGCTTTCTTT
TRBV7-9	NA	TRBD1	13	TRBJ1-2	CASSPWDSYGYTF	TGTGCCAGCAGCCCGTGGGACAGCTATGGCTACACCTTC
TRBV28	NA	NA	16	TRBJ1-1	CASSLSGVRGWTEAFF	TGTGCCAGCAGTTTAAGCGGCGTCCGGGGTTGGACTGAAGCTTTCTTT
TRBV3-1/TRBV3-2	NA	TRBD1	14	TRBJ1-2	CASSPGQGDIGYTF	TGTGCCAGCAGCCCGGGACAGGGCGACATTGGCTACACCTTC
TRBV9	NA	TRBD2	18	TRBJ2-1	CASSDPRTSGRTYGEQFF	TGTGCCAGCAGCGACCCTCGGACTAGCGGGAGAACCTACGGTGAGCAGTTCTTC
TRBV7-2	NA	TRBD1	15	TRBJ1-1	CASSKGQGSGTEAFF	TGTGCCAGCAGCAAAGGACAGGGGTCGGGCACTGAAGCTTTCTTT
TRBV5-4	NA	TRBD1	15	TRBJ2-2	CASSSRDRAAGELFF	TGTGCCAGCAGCTCCCGGGACAGGGCGGCCGGGGAGCTGTTTTTT
TRBV9	NA	TRBD1	14	TRBJ1-6	CASSQGQGDSPLHF	TGTGCCAGCAGCCAAGGACAGGGAGATTCACCCCTCCACTTT
TRBV7-3	NA	TRBD2	18	TRBJ2-3	CASSLNVGLAGETDTQYF	TGTGCCAGCAGCTTAAACGTCGGTCTAGCGGGGGAGACAGATACGCAGTATTTT
TRBV9	NA	TRBD1	14	TRBJ2-7	CASSVGGQSYEQYF	TGTGCCAGCAGCGTAGGGGGACAGTCCTACGAGCAGTACTTC
TRBV6-6	NA	TRBD2	19	TRBJ2-3	CASSRPLYSGSTSTDTQYF	TGTGCCAGCAGTCGACCCCTTTATAGCGGGTCTACTAGCACAGATACGCAGTATTTT
TRBV19	NA	TRBD2	14	TRBJ2-7	CASRQGLDFYEQYF	TGTGCCAGTAGGCAGGGACTAGATTTCTACGAGCAGTACTTC
TRBV19	once	TRBD1	14	TRBJ1-6	CASQTGGGHSPLHF	TGTGCCAGCCAAACAGGGGGAGGTCATTCACCCCTCCACTTT
TRBV2	NA	TRBD1	18	TRBJ2-1	CASSGSTRTGKWYNEQFF	TGTGCCAGCAGTGGATCTACCCGGACAGGGAAATGGTACAATGAGCAGTTCTTC
TRBV4-1	NA	TRBD2	18	TRBJ2-3	CASSQGTTGTSAYDTQYF	TGCGCCAGCAGCCAAGGCACCACCGGGACTAGCGCGTACGATACGCAGTATTTT
TRBV2	NA	TRBD1	12	TRBJ1-5	CASSVLRQGQHF	TGTGCCAGCAGTGTCCTCCGACAGGGCCAGCATTTT
TRBV4-2	NA	TRBD2	15	TRBJ2-1	CASSQVSAGDNEQFF	TGTGCCAGCAGCCAAGTCTCAGCGGGAGACAATGAGCAGTTCTTC
TRBV7-2	NA	TRBD1	17	TRBJ1-1	CASSQGTGRLPNTEAFF	TGTGCCAGCAGCCAAGGGACAGGCAGACTACCAAACACTGAAGCTTTCTTT
TRBV12-5	NA	TRBD2	20	TRBJ2-1	CASGSLVGLVSRSSYNEQFF	TGTGCTAGTGGTTCCCTGGTGGGACTAGTATCCCGAAGCTCCTACAATGAGCAGTTCTTC
TRBV6-5	NA	TRBD2	15	TRBJ2-1	CASMASGFSYNEQFF	TGTGCCAGCATGGCTAGCGGGTTCTCCTACAATGAGCAGTTCTTC
TRBV7-2	NA	NA	13	TRBJ2-3	CASSAYPGDTQYF	TGTGCCAGCAGCGCCTACCCAGGGGATACGCAGTATTTT
TRBV5-1	NA	TRBD2	16	TRBJ2-1	CASSGSAGGSYNEQFF	TGCGCCAGCAGCGGATCAGCGGGAGGATCCTACAATGAGCAGTTCTTC
TRBV11-3	NA	TRBD2	16	TRBJ2-6	CASSPSGSGGANVLTF	TGTGCCAGCAGCCCAAGCGGGAGTGGTGGGGCCAACGTCCTGACTTTC
TRBV12-3/TRBV12-4	NA	NA	13	TRBJ1-1	CASSSTGLHEAFF	TGTGCCAGCAGTTCTACAGGGCTCCATGAAGCTTTCTTT
TRBV6-4	NA	TRBD1	18	TRBJ1-4	CAGQGGQWEVATNEKLFF	TGTGCCGGCCAGGGGGGACAGTGGGAAGTTGCAACTAATGAAAAACTGTTTTTT
TRBV6-5	NA	NA	16	TRBJ2-3	CASSYSQTTLTDTQYF	TGTGCCAGCAGTTACTCCCAGACTACTCTCACAGATACGCAGTATTTT
TRBV23-1	NA	TRBD1	15	TRBJ1-5	CASSQLGDRAQPQHF	TGCGCCAGCAGTCAATTGGGGGACAGGGCTCAGCCCCAGCATTTT
TRBV5-1	NA	TRBD1	14	TRBJ1-5	CASSEGQGGQPQHF	TGCGCCAGCAGCGAGGGACAGGGGGGACAGCCCCAGCATTTT
TRBV15	NA	NA	14	TRBJ1-1	CATSRGLQRSEAFF	TGTGCCACCAGCAGAGGGCTACAGCGGAGTGAAGCTTTCTTT
TRBV9	NA	NA	19	TRBJ2-1	CASSVDHQPGGSSYNEQFF	TGTGCCAGCAGCGTAGATCACCAACCAGGGGGGAGCTCCTACAATGAGCAGTTCTTC
TRBV3-1/TRBV3-2	NA	NA	13	TRBJ1-2	CASSPQGDYGYTF	TGTGCCAGCAGCCCACAGGGAGACTATGGCTACACCTTC
TRBV6-6	NA	NA	12	TRBJ2-1	CASSPDNNEQFF	TGTGCCAGCAGTCCGGACAACAATGAGCAGTTCTTC
TRBV28	NA	NA	16	TRBJ2-2	CASSPAGRVITGELFF	TGTGCCAGCAGTCCCGCGGGGAGAGTAATCACCGGGGAGCTGTTTTTT
TRBV5-1	NA	TRBD1	14	TRBJ2-7	CASSFNGQGYEQYF	TGCGCCAGCAGCTTTAACGGACAGGGGTACGAGCAGTACTTC
TRBV29-1	NA	NA	13	TRBJ1-3	CSVEYRSGNTIYF	TGCAGCGTTGAGTACAGGTCTGGAAACACCATATATTTT
TRBV2	once	TRBD1	15	TRBJ1-5	CASRTDRGHGQPQHF	TGTGCCAGCAGAACGGACAGGGGGCATGGGCAGCCCCAGCATTTT
TRBV7-9	once	NA	13	TRBJ2-1	CASSLVRAGEQFF	TGTGCCAGCAGCTTAGTTCGGGCGGGGGAGCAGTTCTTC
TRBV5-1	once	NA	14	TRBJ2-2	CASSWNPAGGELFF	TGCGCCAGCAGCTGGAACCCGGCGGGCGGGGAGCTGTTTTTT
TRBV5-4	NA	TRBD2	16	TRBJ2-1	CASTPGTSGVYNEQFF	TGTGCCAGCACCCCCGGGACTAGCGGGGTCTACAATGAGCAGTTCTTC
TRBV4-2	NA	TRBD2	20	TRBJ2-1	CASSQQWASGPTYSYNEQFF	TGTGCCAGCAGCCAACAGTGGGCTAGCGGGCCTACCTACTCCTACAATGAGCAGTTCTTC
TRBV18	NA	NA	15	TRBJ1-5	CASRSQGAHNQPQHF	TGTGCCAGCCGTTCCCAAGGGGCACACAATCAGCCCCAGCATTTT
TRBV2	NA	TRBD1	14	TRBJ2-1	CASSPEGRGHEQFF	TGTGCCAGCAGCCCGGAGGGCAGGGGGCATGAGCAGTTCTTC
TRBV7-9	NA	NA	14	TRBJ1-4	CASTTGFLNEKLFF	TGTGCCAGCACCACAGGGTTTTTAAATGAAAAACTGTTTTTT
TRBV19	NA	NA	15	TRBJ1-1	CASSILGQRNTEAFF	TGTGCCAGTAGTATACTTGGACAGAGGAACACTGAAGCTTTCTTT
TRBV6-1	NA	NA	14	TRBJ1-3	CASSEPQGRNTIYF	TGTGCCAGCAGTGAACCGCAGGGCAGGAACACCATATATTTT